These 9 T cell receptor beta chains share one sample of origin, sequenced in a study of T cell responses to AZD1222 COVID-19 vaccine. The data were produced by immunoSEQ multiplex PCR, yet TCRdb's version contains in-frame clones alone and is incomplete. This table has some 150,000 clones, 92% appearing once. The sequencing here drew on peripheral blood, taken 28 days after the second AZD1222 dose. The receptors come from an adult who received the AZD1222 COVID-19 vaccine.

The rearrangement uses TRBV3-1 (or the pseudogene TRBV3-2) and TRBJ1-2; TRBD1 might be the D (5 bases). The CDR3 length is 14 residues. Trimming stripped 0 bases from V and 5 bases from J, with 10 bases between. Germline V gene data show CDR1 as LGHDT and CDR2 as YNNKEL (reference sequence). Written as DNA, the CDR3 is TGTGCCAGCAGCCAAGATGGAGGGGAATATGGCTACACCTTC. Protein product: CASSQDGGEYGYTF.

The rearrangement links TRBV5-6 to TRBJ2-3; D unclear. Trimming took off 4 bases at V and 2 bases at J, with 8 bases between the two ends. The germline V gene encodes CDR1 SGHDT and CDR2 YYEEEE. CDR3 size: 13 residues. The CDR3 loop reads CASSRIYTDTQYF. In DNA, the CDR3 is TGTGCCAGCAGCCGAATTTACACAGATACGCAGTATTTT.

The J gene is TRBJ2-2, the V gene TRBV4-1; TRBD2 might be the D (6 bases). Trimming took 1 base from V and 7 from J, leaving 19 bases between them. The CDR3 is 17 residues long. The germline CDR1 and CDR2 sequences are MGHRA and YSYEKL. The CDR3 bases are TGCGCCAGCAGCCAAGTGGTGGGGCGGGAAGGCCACGGGGAGCTGTTTTTT. Residues: CASSQVVGREGHGELFF.

The chain has TRBV3-1 (or the pseudogene TRBV3-2) and TRBJ2-3; TRBD2 agrees at 12 bases. The germline V gene has CDR1 LGHDT and CDR2 YNNKEL (reference sequence). V shed 6 bases and J 1 base; nucleotides not matched to a gene: 11. CDR3 size: 18 residues. CDR3 loop: CASSPRTSGDWGTDTQYF. The DNA for the CDR3 is TGTGCCAGCAGTCCTCGGACTAGCGGGGATTGGGGCACAGATACGCAGTATTTT.

The J gene is TRBJ1-3, the V gene TRBV19; TRBD1 agrees at 7 bases. Germline assignment: CDR1 LNHDA and CDR2 SQIVND (reference sequence). V lost 3 bases to trimming and J lost 0 bases; unmatched junction nucleotides: 5. This CDR3 is 16 amino acids long. This CDR3 is CASSMGQFTSGNTIYF. The CDR3 coding sequence is TGTGCCAGTAGTATGGGACAGTTTACCTCTGGAAACACCATATATTTT.

The CDR3 protein is CASSPQGQGLATNEKLFF. The CDR3 coding sequence is TGTGCCAGCTCACCACAGGGACAGGGGCTTGCAACTAATGAAAAACTGTTTTTT. The chain recombines TRBV18 with TRBJ1-4, with 10 bases fitting TRBD1. The CDR3 runs 18 residues. Germline CDR1 KGHSH, CDR2 LQKENI. V gave up 1 base and J gave up 0 bases; unmatched junction bases: 5.

This chain connects TRBV7-8 to TRBJ1-3, with D possibly matching TRBD1 (5 bases). V gave up 5 bases and J gave up 0 bases, with 14 bases separating them. This CDR3 region has 16 residues. Germline V gene data show CDR1 as SGHVS and CDR2 as FQNEAQ. This CDR3 reads CASSHATGTSGNTIYF. CDR3 bases: TGTGCCAGCAGCCACGCAACAGGCACCTCTGGAAACACCATATATTTT. Full variable domain (outside the CDR3, taken from reference TRBV7-8 and TRBJ1-3): GAGVSQSPRYKVAKRGQDVALRCDPISGHVSLFWYQQALGQGPEFLTYFQNEAQLDKSGLPSDRFFAERPEGSVSTLKIQRTQQEDSAVYLCASSHATGTSGNTIYFGEGSWLTVV.

This clone appeared once. This chain links TRBV27 with TRBJ2-7, with 8 bases that match TRBD1. The CDR3 has 16 amino acids. Unmatched junction bases numbered 10, after V lost 6 bases and J lost 0 bases. Per germline, CDR1 MNHEY and CDR2 SMNVEV (reference sequence). The CDR3 nucleotides read TGTGCCAGCAGAAATTACGGGACAGGTTCCTCCTACGAGCAGTACTTC. It encodes CASRNYGTGSSYEQYF.

The rearrangement joins TRBV6-5 to TRBJ2-7, with D possibly being TRBD2 (6 bases). The CDR3 loop spans 14 amino acids. V lost 7 bases to trimming and J lost 2 bases, with 15 bases between them. Per the germline V gene, CDR1 is MNHEY and CDR2 is SVGAGI. CDR3 sequence: CASIGSGETYEQYF. In nucleotides, the CDR3 is TGTGCCAGCATTGGTAGCGGAGAAACCTACGAGCAGTACTTC.